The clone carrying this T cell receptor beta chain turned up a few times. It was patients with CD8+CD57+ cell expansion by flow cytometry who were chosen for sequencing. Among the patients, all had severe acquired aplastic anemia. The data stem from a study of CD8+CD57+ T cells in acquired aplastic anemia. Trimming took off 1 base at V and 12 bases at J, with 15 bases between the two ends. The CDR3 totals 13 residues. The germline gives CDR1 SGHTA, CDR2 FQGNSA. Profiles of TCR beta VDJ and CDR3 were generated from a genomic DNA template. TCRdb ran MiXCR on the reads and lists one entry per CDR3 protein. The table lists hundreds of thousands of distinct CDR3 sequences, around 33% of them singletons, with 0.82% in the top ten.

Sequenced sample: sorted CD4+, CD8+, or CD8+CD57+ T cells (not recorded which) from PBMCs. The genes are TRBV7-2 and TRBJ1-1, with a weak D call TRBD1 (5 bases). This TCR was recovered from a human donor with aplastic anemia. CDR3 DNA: TGTGCCAGCAGCTTAGATGGGTCCAGGGAGACTTTCTTT. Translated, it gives CASSLDGSRETFF.